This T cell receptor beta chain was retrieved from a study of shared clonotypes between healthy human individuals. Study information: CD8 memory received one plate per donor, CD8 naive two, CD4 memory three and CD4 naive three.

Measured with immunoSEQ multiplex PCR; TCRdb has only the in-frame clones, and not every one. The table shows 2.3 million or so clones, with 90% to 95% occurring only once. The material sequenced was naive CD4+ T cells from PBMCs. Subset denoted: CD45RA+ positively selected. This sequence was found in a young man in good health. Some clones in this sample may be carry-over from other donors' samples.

DNA for the CDR3: TGTGCCAGCAGCCACCCGGGACAGGGGAGCACCGGGGAGCTGTTTTTT. It translates to CASSHPGQGSTGELFF. The J gene is TRBJ2-2, the V gene TRBV21-1; the table calls TRBD1, which could not be checked here. TRBV21-1 is listed as a pseudogene. CDR3 length: 16 residues.